This T cell receptor beta chain comes out of a study of blood T cells in healthy people across ages. Study conclusions and caveats: While age rose, TCR beta diversity per million T cells dropped in a roughly linear way.

This CDR3 is built from 13 residues. Germline V gene sequence: CDR1 MNHEY, CDR2 SMNVEV (reference sequence). V was clipped by 3 bases and J by 4 bases, with 9 bases between them. This clonotype was seen at least ten times. Its target is unknown. Together with a sample-barcoded 5' primer, a J-beta primer mix was included in a second PCR lasting roughly 7 to 11 cycles. Each CDR3 protein is one row after TCRdb ran MiXCR on the 5' RACE reads. The data show approximately 940,000 distinct CDR3 sequences, 45% to 50% seen once. The chain couples TRBV27 to TRBJ1-2; D call uncertain. The sequenced sample was blood. This receptor was taken from a man aged 25 to 45 in good health. The CDR3 coding sequence is TGTGCCAGCAGTTTCCAGGTCGGCTATGGCTACACCTTC. Its translation is CASSFQVGYGYTF.